This T cell receptor beta chain was sequenced for a study of post-analysis software for immune sequencing data. The wider study: The disease courses spanned relapsing-remitting, secondary progressive and progressive-relapsing forms of multiple sclerosis. General study findings and limits: Several TRBV segments, TRBV5-6, TRBV5-1 and TRBV20-1 among them, were found more frequent in patients than controls. Analysis by F measure revealed that same-batch samples clustered strongly together.

Per the germline V gene, CDR1 is GTSNPN and CDR2 is SVGIG (reference sequence). Trimming took off 2 bases at V and 1 base at J, with 12 bases between the two ends. The CDR3 has 14 residues. The table lists this clonotype with a few counts. The antigen is undetermined. TCR beta cDNA libraries had unique molecular identifiers. In TCRdb, the PCR reads were re-called with MiXCR into one record per CDR3 protein. The data hold roughly 400,000 distinct CDR3 sequences, with roughly 40% observed a single time. The sequencing input was blood. This chain uses TRBV30 with TRBJ2-7; D possibly corresponds to TRBD1 (6 bases). The sequence came from a girl aged 2 to 9 with multiple sclerosis. The CDR3 loop is CAWSPQGFSYEQYF. CDR3 nucleotide sequence: TGTGCCTGGAGTCCTCAGGGGTTTTCCTACGAGCAGTACTTC.